A selection of T cell receptor beta chains follows, all from one sample in a study of T cells after yellow fever vaccination. MiXCR was run by TCRdb on the 5' RACE reads, yielding one entry per CDR3 protein. The table records 500,000 to 650,000 distinct CDR3 sequences, roughly a sixth of them present only once. Here the sequenced sample was PBMCs, taken 4 to 6 days after the first yellow fever vaccination. These receptors all stem from a young man who received the YFV17D yellow fever vaccine. Both conserved end residues are part of each CDR3. Fields, in order: V gene, clone size, J gene, D gene, CDR3 protein, CDR3 DNA. The D gene is left open where the match is weak. Clone sizes are given selectively: once, few, many, or a class where the clone is expanded.

V: TRBV4-1; size: few; J: TRBJ2-5; D: TRBD2; CDR3: CASSQGLAGGRQYF; DNA: TGCGCCAGCAGCCAAGGGCTAGCGGGGGGCCGTCAGTACTTC
V: TRBV7-2; size: few; J: TRBJ2-7; D: NA; CDR3: CASIPAPGFREQYF; DNA: TGTGCCAGCATCCCCGCACCGGGTTTCAGGGAGCAGTACTTC
V: TRBV12-3/TRBV12-4; size: NA; J: TRBJ2-3; D: NA; CDR3: CASSRTDSDTQYF; DNA: TGTGCCAGCAGTCGGACCGACTCGGATACGCAGTATTTT
V: TRBV6-1; size: NA; J: TRBJ2-3; D: NA; CDR3: CASSPDPMADTQYF; DNA: TGTGCCAGCAGCCCAGATCCAATGGCAGATACGCAGTATTTT
V: TRBV7-9; size: few; J: TRBJ1-2; D: TRBD1; CDR3: CASSLDRGSYTF; DNA: TGTGCCAGCAGCCTCGACAGGGGAAGCTACACCTTC
V: TRBV20-1; size: NA; J: TRBJ2-4; D: NA; CDR3: CSAREIRMIAKNIQYF; DNA: TGCAGTGCTAGAGAAATTAGAATGATAGCCAAAAACATTCAGTACTTC
V: TRBV10-2; size: NA; J: TRBJ2-7; D: NA; CDR3: CASSDSDEQYF; DNA: TGCGCCAGCAGTGACTCGGACGAGCAGTACTTC
V: TRBV7-8; size: NA; J: TRBJ2-1; D: NA; CDR3: CASSHDRGNEQFF; DNA: TGTGCCAGCAGCCATGACAGAGGCAATGAGCAGTTCTTC
V: TRBV12-3/TRBV12-4; size: NA; J: TRBJ2-2; D: TRBD2; CDR3: CASSFDGGARDMGYTGELFF; DNA: TGTGCCAGCAGTTTTGACGGGGGGGCCCGGGACATGGGATACACCGGGGAGCTGTTTTTT
V: TRBV6-5; size: few; J: TRBJ2-1; D: TRBD2; CDR3: CASSYRGTSGGNEQFF; DNA: TGTGCCAGCAGTTACCGGGGGACTAGCGGGGGCAATGAGCAGTTCTTC
V: TRBV12-3/TRBV12-4; size: NA; J: TRBJ2-5; D: TRBD1; CDR3: CASYRTGGETQYF; DNA: TGTGCCAGCTACCGGACAGGGGGGGAGACCCAGTACTTC
V: TRBV9; size: NA; J: TRBJ2-2; D: TRBD2; CDR3: CASSKTTSGMNTGELFF; DNA: TGTGCCAGCAGCAAAACGACTAGCGGGATGAACACCGGGGAGCTGTTTTTT
V: TRBV20-1; size: few; J: TRBJ1-5; D: NA; CDR3: CSASGALLTYSNQPQHF; DNA: TGCAGTGCTAGTGGGGCCTTACTGACTTATAGCAATCAGCCCCAGCATTTT
V: TRBV7-6; size: few; J: TRBJ2-7; D: TRBD2; CDR3: CASSLEALAGRYYEQYF; DNA: TGTGCCAGCAGCTTAGAGGCACTAGCGGGGCGTTACTACGAGCAGTACTTC
V: TRBV28; size: NA; J: TRBJ2-3; D: NA; CDR3: CASSSIVGVTDTQYF; DNA: TGTGCCAGCAGTTCCATAGTGGGGGTCACAGATACGCAGTATTTT
V: TRBV4-3; size: many; J: TRBJ1-1; D: NA; CDR3: CASSQKRETSLNTEAFF; DNA: TGCGCCAGCAGCCAAAAGAGGGAAACAAGCTTGAACACTGAAGCTTTCTTT
V: TRBV28; size: few; J: TRBJ2-1; D: NA; CDR3: CASSFQGGRNEQFF; DNA: TGTGCCAGCAGTTTCCAGGGGGGGAGGAATGAGCAGTTCTTC
V: TRBV18; size: NA; J: TRBJ2-2; D: NA; CDR3: CASSPPSTGPGELFF; DNA: TGTGCCAGCTCACCTCCATCGACAGGCCCCGGGGAGCTGTTTTTT
V: TRBV19; size: few; J: TRBJ2-5; D: NA; CDR3: CASRKRETQYF; DNA: TGTGCCAGTAGGAAAAGGGAGACCCAGTACTTC
V: TRBV5-5; size: few; J: TRBJ1-5; D: NA; CDR3: CASSFYVNQPQHF; DNA: TGTGCCAGCAGCTTCTACGTCAATCAGCCCCAGCATTTT
V: TRBV5-1; size: NA; J: TRBJ2-5; D: NA; CDR3: CDSSFQGETQYF; DNA: TGCGACAGCAGCTTCCAGGGGGAGACCCAGTACTTC
V: TRBV11-2; size: NA; J: TRBJ2-1; D: NA; CDR3: CASSLSSGEQFF; DNA: TGTGCCAGCAGCTTAAGTAGTGGTGAGCAGTTCTTC
V: TRBV25-1; size: NA; J: TRBJ2-5; D: NA; CDR3: CASSEWRDQQETQYF; DNA: TGTGCCAGCAGTGAATGGCGGGACCAACAAGAGACCCAGTACTTC
V: TRBV7-9; size: NA; J: TRBJ2-2; D: NA; CDR3: CASSPLLARNTGELFF; DNA: TGTGCCAGCAGCCCCCTACTAGCTCGGAACACCGGGGAGCTGTTTTTT
V: TRBV19; size: NA; J: TRBJ1-1; D: TRBD1; CDR3: CASSRTGGLLNTEAFF; DNA: TGTGCCAGTAGTAGGACAGGGGGTCTGTTGAACACTGAAGCTTTCTTT
V: TRBV4-2; size: NA; J: TRBJ2-1; D: NA; CDR3: CASSTINEQFF; DNA: TGTGCCAGCAGCACGATCAATGAGCAGTTCTTC
V: TRBV29-1; size: NA; J: TRBJ2-7; D: NA; CDR3: CSVSRIDNYEQYF; DNA: TGCAGCGTCTCCCGGATCGACAACTACGAGCAGTACTTC
V: TRBV27; size: NA; J: TRBJ2-7; D: NA; CDR3: CASSLRTNYEQYF; DNA: TGTGCCAGCAGTTTAAGGACCAACTACGAGCAGTACTTC
V: TRBV5-1; size: few; J: TRBJ1-3; D: NA; CDR3: CASSLRQWDTIYF; DNA: TGCGCCAGCAGCCTTCGACAGTGGGACACCATATATTTT
V: TRBV6-1; size: few; J: TRBJ2-5; D: TRBD1; CDR3: CAARQGPGQETQYF; DNA: TGTGCCGCCCGACAGGGGCCAGGCCAAGAGACCCAGTACTTC
V: TRBV9; size: NA; J: TRBJ1-1; D: NA; CDR3: CASRDEWDPGTEAFF; DNA: TGTGCCAGCAGGGACGAATGGGACCCCGGCACTGAAGCTTTCTTT
V: TRBV12-3/TRBV12-4; size: NA; J: TRBJ2-3; D: TRBD2; CDR3: CASRTSGGTQYF; DNA: TGTGCCAGCAGGACTAGCGGGGGTACGCAGTATTTT
V: TRBV4-2; size: NA; J: TRBJ2-2; D: TRBD1; CDR3: CASSQDDRGDTGELFF; DNA: TGTGCCAGCAGCCAGGATGACAGGGGGGACACCGGGGAGCTGTTTTTT
V: TRBV4-2; size: NA; J: TRBJ2-3; D: NA; CDR3: CASNHGATGDSTDTQYF; DNA: TGTGCCTCAAACCACGGGGCAACGGGGGATAGCACAGATACGCAGTATTTT
V: TRBV5-6; size: NA; J: TRBJ2-7; D: NA; CDR3: CASSIPGNGEQYF; DNA: TGTGCCAGCAGTATCCCGGGAAACGGCGAGCAGTACTTC
V: TRBV12-3/TRBV12-4; size: NA; J: TRBJ1-2; D: NA; CDR3: CASSPRPSAYGYTF; DNA: TGTGCCAGCAGTCCTCGTCCCTCGGCCTATGGCTACACCTTC
V: TRBV5-1; size: few; J: TRBJ2-3; D: NA; CDR3: CASFEGSGTDTQYF; DNA: TGCGCCAGCTTCGAGGGCTCTGGCACAGATACGCAGTATTTT
V: TRBV11-1; size: NA; J: TRBJ1-2; D: NA; CDR3: CASSRGEGAYGYTF; DNA: TGTGCCAGCAGCCGCGGGGAAGGGGCCTATGGCTACACCTTC
V: TRBV10-1; size: few; J: TRBJ2-5; D: TRBD2; CDR3: CASSEPSGGYETQYF; DNA: TGCGCCAGCAGTGAACCTAGCGGGGGCTATGAGACCCAGTACTTC
V: TRBV5-1; size: NA; J: TRBJ2-1; D: TRBD2; CDR3: CASSHFGLAGEPNEQFF; DNA: TGCGCCAGCAGCCACTTCGGACTAGCGGGGGAGCCCAATGAGCAGTTCTTC
V: TRBV5-4; size: NA; J: TRBJ2-5; D: TRBD2; CDR3: CASWTSGGPQETQYF; DNA: TGTGCCAGCTGGACTAGCGGGGGGCCCCAAGAGACCCAGTACTTC
V: TRBV4-3; size: few; J: TRBJ1-1; D: NA; CDR3: CASSGQWESVNTEAFF; DNA: TGCGCCAGCAGTGGACAGTGGGAATCTGTGAACACTGAAGCTTTCTTT
V: TRBV28; size: once; J: TRBJ1-5; D: NA; CDR3: CASSLTQAAQPQHF; DNA: TGTGCCAGCAGTTTGACACAGGCGGCTCAGCCCCAGCATTTT
V: TRBV28; size: few; J: TRBJ1-6; D: TRBD1; CDR3: CASIESGQGKSLHF; DNA: TGTGCCAGCATTGAGTCGGGACAGGGAAAATCCCTCCACTTT
V: TRBV18; size: NA; J: TRBJ1-4; D: NA; CDR3: CASSPPYGGREEKLFF; DNA: TGTGCCAGCTCACCCCCCTACGGGGGGCGAGAAGAAAAACTGTTTTTT
V: TRBV7-2; size: NA; J: TRBJ1-5; D: NA; CDR3: CASSLDAGENQPQHF; DNA: TGTGCCAGCAGCTTAGACGCAGGCGAGAATCAGCCCCAGCATTTT
V: TRBV15; size: many; J: TRBJ2-5; D: NA; CDR3: CATSRDPRPQETQYF; DNA: TGTGCCACCAGCAGAGATCCCCGACCCCAAGAGACCCAGTACTTC
V: TRBV15; size: NA; J: TRBJ2-5; D: TRBD1; CDR3: CATSRGNRDRLWPQYF; DNA: TGTGCCACCAGCAGAGGGAATCGGGACAGACTTTGGCCCCAGTACTTC
V: TRBV7-2; size: few; J: TRBJ2-1; D: TRBD1; CDR3: CASSLIGTGRNEQFF; DNA: TGTGCCAGCAGTCTCATAGGGACAGGGAGAAATGAGCAGTTCTTC
V: TRBV2; size: few; J: TRBJ1-4; D: TRBD1; CDR3: CASTATGLREKLFF; DNA: TGTGCCAGCACTGCGACAGGGTTGCGAGAAAAACTGTTTTTT
V: TRBV27; size: NA; J: TRBJ1-4; D: NA; CDR3: CASSLIATNEKLFF; DNA: TGTGCCAGCAGTTTGATAGCAACTAATGAAAAACTGTTTTTT
V: TRBV27; size: many; J: TRBJ1-1; D: NA; CDR3: CASSPPLTGEAFF; DNA: TGTGCCAGCAGTCCACCCCTGACAGGTGAAGCTTTCTTT
V: TRBV4-2; size: NA; J: TRBJ2-6; D: NA; CDR3: CASSQVRSGANVLTF; DNA: TGTGCCAGCAGCCAAGTCCGCTCTGGGGCCAACGTCCTGACTTTC
V: TRBV20-1; size: NA; J: TRBJ2-5; D: TRBD1; CDR3: CSARDRTGEQETQYF; DNA: TGCAGTGCTAGAGATAGGACAGGAGAACAAGAGACCCAGTACTTC
V: TRBV7-2; size: NA; J: TRBJ1-1; D: NA; CDR3: CASSLGRVGYVAFF; DNA: TGTGCCAGCAGCTTAGGGAGGGTGGGATATGTGGCTTTCTTT
V: TRBV12-3/TRBV12-4; size: NA; J: TRBJ1-1; D: NA; CDR3: CASSLAPQGRNTEAFF; DNA: TGTGCCAGCAGTTTAGCACCGCAGGGGAGGAACACTGAAGCTTTCTTT
V: TRBV12-3/TRBV12-4; size: few; J: TRBJ2-1; D: NA; CDR3: CASTRGATYNEQFF; DNA: TGTGCCAGCACACGAGGGGCCACCTACAATGAGCAGTTCTTC
V: TRBV12-3/TRBV12-4; size: NA; J: TRBJ1-1; D: NA; CDR3: CASSPQDRDTEAFF; DNA: TGTGCCAGCAGTCCACAAGACAGAGACACTGAAGCTTTCTTT
V: TRBV24-1; size: NA; J: TRBJ2-5; D: TRBD1; CDR3: CATSDDNRGPLTQYF; DNA: TGTGCCACCAGTGACGATAACAGGGGGCCCTTAACCCAGTACTTC
V: TRBV20-1; size: NA; J: TRBJ1-2; D: TRBD1; CDR3: CSATDRDRRRYTF; DNA: TGCAGTGCTACCGACCGGGACAGGAGACGCTACACCTTC